This T cell receptor beta chain was obtained from a study of immune heterogeneity within non-small cell lung tumors. A multiplex PCR containing 32 V primers and 13 J primers was used to amplify TCR beta CDR3. TCRdb processed the multiplex PCR reads anew with MiXCR; each CDR3 protein has one entry. This sample has some 10,000 distinct CDR3 sequences, with about 17% found just once. By proportion, this clonotype is medium-sized. V gave up 0 bases and J gave up 0 bases, with 6 bases separating them. Germline values: CDR1 LGHNA, CDR2 YNFKEQ. This CDR3 is 16 amino acids long. Per sample, approximately 0.6 ug of bulk tumor genomic DNA was the template used. During surgery, each primary tumor gave multiple biopsies spaced as far apart as possible. With untreated, newly diagnosed non-small cell lung cancer, the patients went on to undergo curative surgery.

The V gene is TRBV4-2, the J gene TRBJ2-6; D gene unclear. This receptor was identified in a man aged 40-50 years with non-small cell lung cancer. Source material: lung tumor tissue. The CDR3 bases are TGTGCCAGCAGCCAAGATACTAACTCTGGGGCCAACGTCCTGACTTTC. This translates into CASSQDTNSGANVLTF.